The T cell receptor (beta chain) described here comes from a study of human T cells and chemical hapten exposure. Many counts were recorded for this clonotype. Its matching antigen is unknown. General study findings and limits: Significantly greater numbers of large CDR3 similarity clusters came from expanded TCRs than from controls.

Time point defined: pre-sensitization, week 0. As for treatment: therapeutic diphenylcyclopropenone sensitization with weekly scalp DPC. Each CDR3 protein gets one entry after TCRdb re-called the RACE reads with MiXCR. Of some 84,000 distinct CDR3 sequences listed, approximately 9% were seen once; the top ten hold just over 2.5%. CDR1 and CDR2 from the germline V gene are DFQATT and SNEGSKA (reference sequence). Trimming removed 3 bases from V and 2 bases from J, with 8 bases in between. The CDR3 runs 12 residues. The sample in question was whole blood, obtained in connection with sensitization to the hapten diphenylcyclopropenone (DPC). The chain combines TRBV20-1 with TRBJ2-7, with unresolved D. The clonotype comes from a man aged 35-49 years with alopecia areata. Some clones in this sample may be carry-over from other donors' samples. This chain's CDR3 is CSARGQAYEQYF. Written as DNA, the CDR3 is TGCAGTGCTAGGGGTCAAGCCTACGAGCAGTACTTC.